This T cell receptor beta chain comes out of a study of metastatic and nonmetastatic thyroid tumors. Study-wide background: Comparison of repertoires was carried out across blood and tumor or nodule tissue from malignant and benign thyroid patients. General study points: As reported, TCR beta diversity in blood and tumor was significantly higher in malignant thyroid tumors than in benign nodules.

Original processing methods: To classify distant metastasis in papillary thyroid cancer, a model was built from CDR3 differences across clinicopathological groups. Using MiXCR, TCRdb reanalyzed the PCR reads. These V and J calls are TCRdb output, not the study's own analysis. The table includes 21,000 or so clones, 12% detected once. Patients were all untreated before their thyroid surgery. This clone occurred many times. The antigen remains unidentified. The CDR3 is 17 amino acids. Per the germline V gene, CDR1 is SGHRS and CDR2 is YFSETQ. V was clipped by 4 bases and J by 5 bases; unmatched bases: 10.

Sequenced material: blood. This sequence was found in a male donor with papillary thyroid cancer or a benign thyroid nodule (not recorded which). Some clones in this sample may be carry-over from other donors' samples. V usage is TRBV5-1 and J usage is TRBJ2-1, with 12 bases that match TRBD2. CDR3 sequence (DNA): TGCGCCAGCAGCCCCCGACTAGCGGGAGAAGTAAACAATGAGCAGTTCTTC. Translated: CASSPRLAGEVNNEQFF.